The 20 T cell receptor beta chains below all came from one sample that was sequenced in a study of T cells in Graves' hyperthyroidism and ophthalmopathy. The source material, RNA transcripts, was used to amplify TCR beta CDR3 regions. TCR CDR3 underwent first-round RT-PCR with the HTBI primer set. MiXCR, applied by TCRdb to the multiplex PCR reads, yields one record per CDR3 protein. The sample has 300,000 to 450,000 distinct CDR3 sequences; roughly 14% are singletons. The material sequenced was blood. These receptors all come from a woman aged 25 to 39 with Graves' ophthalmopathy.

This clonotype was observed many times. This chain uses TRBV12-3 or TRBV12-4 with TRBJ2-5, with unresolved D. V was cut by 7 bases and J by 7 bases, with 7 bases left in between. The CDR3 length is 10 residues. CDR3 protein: CASNVRTQYF. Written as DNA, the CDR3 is TGTGCCAGCAACGTGAGGACCCAGTACTTC.

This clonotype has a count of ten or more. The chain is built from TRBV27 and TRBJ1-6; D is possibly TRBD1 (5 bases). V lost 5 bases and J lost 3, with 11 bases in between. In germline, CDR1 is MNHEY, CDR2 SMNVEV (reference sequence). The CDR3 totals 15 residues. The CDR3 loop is CASSRGVNYNSPLHF. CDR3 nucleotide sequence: TGTGCCAGCAGTAGAGGGGTCAACTATAATTCACCCCTCCACTTT.

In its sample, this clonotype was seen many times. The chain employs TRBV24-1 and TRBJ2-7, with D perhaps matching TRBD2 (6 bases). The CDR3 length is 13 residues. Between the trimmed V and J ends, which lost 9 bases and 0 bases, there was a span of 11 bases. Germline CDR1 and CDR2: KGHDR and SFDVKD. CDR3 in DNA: TGTGCCACCGCCACCGGGAGCTCCTACGAGCAGTACTTC. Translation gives CATATGSSYEQYF.

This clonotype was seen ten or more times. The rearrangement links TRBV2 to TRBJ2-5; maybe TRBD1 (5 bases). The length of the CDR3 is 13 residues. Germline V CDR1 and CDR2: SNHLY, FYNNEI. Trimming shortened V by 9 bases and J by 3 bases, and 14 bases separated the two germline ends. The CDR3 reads CASSGDRKETQYF. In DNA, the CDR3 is TGTGCCAGTTCAGGAGACAGAAAAGAGACCCAGTACTTC. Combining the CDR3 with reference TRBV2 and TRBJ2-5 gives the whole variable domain EPEVTQTPSHQVTQMGQEVILRCVPISNHLYFYWYRQILGQKVEFLVSFYNNEISEKSEIFDDQFSVERPDGSNFTLKIRSTKLEDSAMYFCASSGDRKETQYFGPGTRLLVL.

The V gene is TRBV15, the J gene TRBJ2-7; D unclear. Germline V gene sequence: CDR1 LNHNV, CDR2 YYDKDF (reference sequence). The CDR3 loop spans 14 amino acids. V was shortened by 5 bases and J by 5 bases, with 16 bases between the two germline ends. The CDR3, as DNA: TGTGCCACCAGCTCCCTCGCAGGAGTGGACGAGCAGTACTTC. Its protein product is CATSSLAGVDEQYF. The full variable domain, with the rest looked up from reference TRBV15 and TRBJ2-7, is DAMVIQNPRYQVTQFGKPVTLSCSQTLNHNVMYWYQQKSSQAPKLLFHYYDKDFNNEADTPDNFQSRRPNTSFCFLDIRSPGLGDTAMYLCATSSLAGVDEQYFGPGTRLTVT.

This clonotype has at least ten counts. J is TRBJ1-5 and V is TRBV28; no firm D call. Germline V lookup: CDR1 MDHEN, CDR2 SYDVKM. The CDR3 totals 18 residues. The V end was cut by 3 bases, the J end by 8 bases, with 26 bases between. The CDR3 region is CASSFLGLITGHPKPQHF. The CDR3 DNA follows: TGTGCCAGCAGTTTTCTCGGACTTATCACGGGTCATCCGAAGCCCCAGCATTTT.

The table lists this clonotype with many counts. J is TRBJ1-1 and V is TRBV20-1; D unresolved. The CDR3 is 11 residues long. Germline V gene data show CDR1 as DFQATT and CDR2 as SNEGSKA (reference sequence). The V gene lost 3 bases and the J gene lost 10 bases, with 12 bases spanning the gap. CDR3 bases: TGCAGTGCTAGGACCGGGGAGGCAGCTTTCTTT. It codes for CSARTGEAAFF.

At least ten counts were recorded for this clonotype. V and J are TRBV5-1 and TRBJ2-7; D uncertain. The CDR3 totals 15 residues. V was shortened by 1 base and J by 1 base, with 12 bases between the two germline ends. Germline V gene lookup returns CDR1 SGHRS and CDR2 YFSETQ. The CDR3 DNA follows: TGCGCCAGCAGCTTGTCCCCCGGGCAATCCTACGAGCAGTACTTC. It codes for CASSLSPGQSYEQYF.

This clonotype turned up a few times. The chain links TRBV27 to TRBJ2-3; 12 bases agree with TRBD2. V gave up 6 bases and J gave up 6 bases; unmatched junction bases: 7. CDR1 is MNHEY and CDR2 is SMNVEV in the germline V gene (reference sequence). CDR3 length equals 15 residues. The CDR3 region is CASRSSGGASDTQYF. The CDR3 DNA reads TGTGCCAGCAGGTCTAGCGGGGGGGCATCCGATACGCAGTATTTT.

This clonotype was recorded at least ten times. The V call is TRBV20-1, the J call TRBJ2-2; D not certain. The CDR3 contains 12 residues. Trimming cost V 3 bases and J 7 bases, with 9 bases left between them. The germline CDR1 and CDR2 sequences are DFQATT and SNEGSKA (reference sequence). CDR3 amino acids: CSASRDIGELFF. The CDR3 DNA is TGCAGTGCTAGTCGCGATATCGGGGAGCTGTTTTTT.

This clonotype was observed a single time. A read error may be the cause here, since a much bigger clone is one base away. The CDR3, as DNA: TGTGCCAGCAGCCAAGATAGCTGGGGCAGGGATACGCAGTATTTT. Translation gives CASSQDSWGRDTQYF. The chain is built from TRBV14 and TRBJ2-3; possibly TRBD1 for D (5 bases). Germline V lookup: CDR1 SGHDN, CDR2 FVKESK. This CDR3 comprises 15 residues. Trimming took 0 bases from V and 6 from J, leaving 13 bases between them. The full variable domain, its missing parts supplied by reference TRBV14 and TRBJ2-3, is EAGVTQFPSHSVIEKGQTVTLRCDPISGHDNLYWYRRVMGKEIKFLLHFVKESKQDESGMPNNRFLAERTGGTYSTLKVQPAELEDSGVYFCASSQDSWGRDTQYFGPGTRLTVL.

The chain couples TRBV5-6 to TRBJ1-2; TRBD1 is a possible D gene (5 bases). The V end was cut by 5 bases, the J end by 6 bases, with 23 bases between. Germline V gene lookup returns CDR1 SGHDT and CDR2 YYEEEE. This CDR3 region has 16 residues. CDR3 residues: CASRRAIRGGLDGYTF. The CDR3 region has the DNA TGTGCCAGCAGACGGGCAATTAGGGGCGGTCTGGATGGCTACACCTTC.

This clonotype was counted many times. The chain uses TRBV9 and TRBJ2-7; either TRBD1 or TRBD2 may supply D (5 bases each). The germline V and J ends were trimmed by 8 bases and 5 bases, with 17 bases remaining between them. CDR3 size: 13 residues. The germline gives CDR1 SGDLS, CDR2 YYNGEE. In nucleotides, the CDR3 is TGTGCCAGTAACCGGGACGGGAACCACGAGCAGTACTTC. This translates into CASNRDGNHEQYF.

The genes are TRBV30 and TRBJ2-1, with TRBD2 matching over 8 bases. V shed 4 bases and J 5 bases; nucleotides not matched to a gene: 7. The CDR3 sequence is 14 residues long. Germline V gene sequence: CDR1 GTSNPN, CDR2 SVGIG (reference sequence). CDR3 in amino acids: CAWTRGGTDNEQFF. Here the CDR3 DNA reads TGTGCCTGGACCCGGGGGGGCACGGACAATGAGCAGTTCTTC.

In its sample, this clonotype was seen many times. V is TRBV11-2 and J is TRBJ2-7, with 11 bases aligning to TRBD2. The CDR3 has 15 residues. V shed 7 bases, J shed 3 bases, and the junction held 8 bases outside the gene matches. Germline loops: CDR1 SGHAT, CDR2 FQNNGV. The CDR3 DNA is TGTGCCAGCAACAAACTAGCGGGGGCTTTCTACGAGCAGTACTTC. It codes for CASNKLAGAFYEQYF.

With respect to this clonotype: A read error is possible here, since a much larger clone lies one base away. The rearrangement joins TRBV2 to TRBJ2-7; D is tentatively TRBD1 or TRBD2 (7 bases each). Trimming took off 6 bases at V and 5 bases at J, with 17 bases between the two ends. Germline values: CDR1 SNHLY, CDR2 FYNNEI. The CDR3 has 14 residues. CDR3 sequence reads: CASSVQGGGDEQYF. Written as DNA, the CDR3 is TGTGCCAGCAGCGTCCAGGGGGGGGGTGACGAGCAGTACTTC.

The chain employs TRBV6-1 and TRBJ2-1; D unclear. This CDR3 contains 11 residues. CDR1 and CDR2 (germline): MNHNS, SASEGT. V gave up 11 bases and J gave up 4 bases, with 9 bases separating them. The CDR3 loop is CAARLYNEQFF. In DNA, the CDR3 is TGTGCCGCACGACTGTACAATGAGCAGTTCTTC.

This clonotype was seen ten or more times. CDR3 DNA sequence: TGTGCCAGCCACGGCGGAGGCGGCACCGGGGAGCTGTTTTTT. It specifies CASHGGGGTGELFF. The gene calls are TRBV7-9 and TRBJ2-2; tentatively, D is TRBD2 (5 bases). The germline gives CDR1 SEHNR, CDR2 FQNEAQ (reference sequence). The CDR3 has 14 residues. Trimming shortened V by 8 bases and J by 4 bases, and 14 bases separated the two germline ends.

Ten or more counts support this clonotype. The CDR3 nucleotides read TGTGCCAGCAGCCGGGCCGCAGGGGGCGGCAATGAGCAGTTCTTC. Amino acid sequence: CASSRAAGGGNEQFF. This chain connects TRBV11-2 to TRBJ2-1; 8 bases line up with TRBD1. Germline V gene sequence: CDR1 SGHAT, CDR2 FQNNGV. The CDR3 consists of 15 residues. The V gene end was trimmed by 5 bases and the J gene end by 6 bases; junction bases not matched to a gene: 9.

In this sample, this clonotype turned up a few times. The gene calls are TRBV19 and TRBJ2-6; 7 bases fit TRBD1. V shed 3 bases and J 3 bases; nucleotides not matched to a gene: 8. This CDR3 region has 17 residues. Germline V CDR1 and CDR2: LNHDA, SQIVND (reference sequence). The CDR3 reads CASSIRRQGYGANVLTF. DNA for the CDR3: TGTGCCAGTAGTATTAGGAGACAGGGATATGGGGCCAACGTCCTGACTTTC.